This TCR beta chain was captured in a study of cytomegalovirus exposure and HLA in healthy donors. The V and J ends lost 6 bases and 0 bases respectively, with 14 bases between them. The CDR3 covers 15 residues. Germline CDR1 is SQVTM and CDR2 is ANQGSEA. Use of 60 Vbeta and 13 Jbeta primers characterized the PCR. Measured with immunoSEQ multiplex PCR; TCRdb has only the in-frame clones, and not every one. The sample contains fewer than 130,000 clones, approximately 78% of which appear only once. What was sequenced was PBMCs. This rearrangement joins TRBV29-1 to TRBJ2-2, with D perhaps matching TRBD1 (6 bases). This clonotype was sampled from a young woman in good health and CMV-seronegative. In DNA form, the CDR3 reads TGCAGCGTGAGGACAGTTCAAGCGAACACCGGGGAGCTGTTTTTT. Protein: CSVRTVQANTGELFF.